A single sample is the source of the 2 T cell receptor beta chains below, sequenced in a study of beta chain features in type 1 diabetes. The authors reverse transcribed all of the isolated RNA, so sequencing captured expressed TCRB transcripts. Assay used: immunoSEQ multiplex PCR; TCRdb lists only in-frame clones, some missing. The data show about 320,000 clones, about 14% seen once. Sequenced: central memory CD4+ T cells from blood. All receptors come from a young man in good health.

This chain uses TRBV5-1 with TRBJ2-3, with D uncertain. Germline assignment: CDR1 SGHRS and CDR2 YFSETQ. The CDR3 sequence is 13 residues long. V dropped 0 bases and J dropped 2 bases, with 4 bases sitting between them. The CDR3 DNA sequence: TGCGCCAGCAGCTTGGCGGTCACAGATACGCAGTATTTT. Translation gives CASSLAVTDTQYF.

This clone was counted only a few times. This rearrangement joins TRBV19 to TRBJ2-1, with 9 bases that match TRBD2. With 8 bases clipped from V and 3 bases from J, the junction kept 8 bases outside the gene matches. Germline V gene lookup returns CDR1 LNHDA and CDR2 SQIVND (reference sequence). The CDR3 sequence is 15 residues long. CDR3 nucleotides: TGTGCCAGTTGTTGCGGGGGGGCGGTCTACAATGAGCAGTTCTTC. Amino acids: CASCCGGAVYNEQFF. Together with reference TRBV19 and TRBJ2-1, the CDR3 gives the full variable domain: DGGITQSPKYLFRKEGQNVTLSCEQNLNHDAMYWYRQDPGQGLRLIYYSQIVNDFQKGDIAEGYSVSREKKESFPLTVTSAQKNPTAFYLCASCCGGAVYNEQFFGPGTRLTVL.